Each of the 13 T cell receptor beta chains below was sequenced from the same sample in a study of cytotoxic CD8 clonotypes in ibrutinib-treated CLL. Clones were read by immunoSEQ multiplex PCR, and TCRdb kept only the in-frame ones, dropping some. Of 20,000 to 25,000 clones listed, approximately 71% are singletons. The material was PBMCs, obtained after 12 months of ibrutinib treatment. These receptors were obtained from a human donor with chronic lymphocytic leukemia.

The sample holds one count of this clone. The rearrangement links TRBV7-9 to TRBJ1-2; 8 nucleotides align to TRBD1. The CDR3 totals 13 residues. CDR1 is SEHNR, CDR2 FQNEAQ, per germline (reference sequence). V lost 5 bases, J lost 5 bases, and 4 bases stayed unmatched. As DNA, the CDR3 is TGTGCCAGCAGCCCACAGGGGGGTTATGGCTACACCTTC. Its translation is CASSPQGGYGYTF.

The chain combines TRBV6-5 with TRBJ1-4; the match to TRBD1 covers 8 bases. V lost 6 bases, J lost 11 bases, and 11 bases stayed unmatched. CDR3 length equals 14 residues. Germline lookup yields CDR1 MNHEY and CDR2 SVGAGI. The CDR3 here is CASRADRGVEKLFF. The CDR3 DNA sequence: TGTGCCAGCAGAGCAGACAGGGGCGTAGAGAAACTGTTTTTT.

This clone was seen once. The chain carries TRBV7-2 and TRBJ1-5; the D is unclear. V shed 2 bases and J shed 4 bases, with 9 bases lying between them. The CDR3 totals 14 residues. From germline, CDR1 is SGHTA and CDR2 FQGNSA. CDR3 coding DNA: TGTGCCAGCAGCTTAAGGTATGGGAATCAGCCCCAGCATTTT. This sequence encodes CASSLRYGNQPQHF.

The V gene is TRBV28, the J gene TRBJ1-5; 9 nucleotides line up with TRBD1. Looked up from germline, CDR1 is MDHEN and CDR2 is SYDVKM. The CDR3 has 15 residues. After removal of 6 bases from V and 4 bases from J, the junction contained 7 bases not matched to a gene. The DNA of the CDR3 is TGTGCCAGCAGCCCCCCCGGGACAGGGAATCAGCCCCAGCATTTT. Its protein is CASSPPGTGNQPQHF.

This clone was counted only a few times. V and J are TRBV7-9 and TRBJ2-1, with TRBD2 matching over 11 bases. The V gene's germline CDR1 is SEHNR and CDR2 FQNEAQ (reference sequence). The CDR3 has 19 amino acids. V shed 2 bases, J shed 0 bases, and the junction held 9 bases outside the gene matches. The CDR3 here is CASSLPPSGGLSSYNEQFF. The DNA for the CDR3 is TGTGCCAGCAGCTTACCCCCTAGCGGGGGGCTCAGCTCCTACAATGAGCAGTTCTTC.

The chain couples TRBV15 to TRBJ1-5; weak D call: TRBD1 (5 bases). V was shortened by 0 bases and J by 4 bases, with 10 bases between the two germline ends. Germline V gene lookup returns CDR1 LNHNV and CDR2 YYDKDF (reference sequence). This CDR3 is 15 amino acids long. For the CDR3, the DNA is TGTGCCACCAGCAGAGATGGGGGTTCTAATCAGCCCCAGCATTTT. Encoded protein: CATSRDGGSNQPQHF.

The chain has TRBV7-9 and TRBJ2-7, with D maybe TRBD2 (5 bases). Germline V gives CDR1 SEHNR, CDR2 FQNEAQ (reference sequence). The CDR3 runs 15 residues. V was shortened by 1 base and J by 0 bases, with 10 bases between the two germline ends. The CDR3 protein is CASSLVSGSSYEQYF. Written as DNA, the CDR3 is TGTGCCAGCAGCTTAGTCTCGGGGAGCTCCTACGAGCAGTACTTC.

The chain joins TRBV27 to TRBJ2-1; a possible D gene is TRBD2 (6 bases). The V and J ends lost 7 bases and 10 bases respectively, with 14 bases between them. The CDR3 length is 12 residues. Germline V lookup: CDR1 MNHEY, CDR2 SMNVEV (reference sequence). The CDR3 protein is CASKAGGYEQFF. DNA for the CDR3: TGTGCCAGCAAGGCCGGGGGTTACGAGCAGTTCTTC.

The genes are TRBV29-1 and TRBJ1-1, with D tentatively TRBD1 (6 bases). The germline V gene encodes CDR1 SQVTM and CDR2 ANQGSEA. The CDR3 loop spans 12 amino acids. V was trimmed by 3 bases and J by 6 bases, leaving 11 bases between them. Here the CDR3 reads CSVDRGVAEAFF. The CDR3 DNA follows: TGCAGCGTTGACAGGGGAGTCGCTGAAGCTTTCTTT.

This clone was found once. The chain uses TRBV19 and TRBJ2-5; the D call may be TRBD1 or TRBD2 (5 bases each). Trimming stripped 5 bases from V and 5 bases from J, with 27 bases between. CDR3 length equals 18 residues. Looked up from germline, CDR1 is LNHDA and CDR2 is SQIVND (reference sequence). CDR3 coding DNA: TGTGCCAGTAGTCCGGGAAACATCCGGGACCGAGGAAGGGAGACCCAGTACTTC. It yields the protein CASSPGNIRDRGRETQYF.

The chain employs TRBV9 and TRBJ1-5; D might be TRBD1 (6 bases). The V gene lost 4 bases and the J gene lost 7 bases, with 12 bases spanning the gap. Germline V gene sequence: CDR1 SGDLS, CDR2 YYNGEE. This CDR3 is 13 amino acids long. The DNA of the CDR3 is TGTGCCAGCAGCCTAACAGGGAGCCAGCCCCAGCATTTT. Translating it yields CASSLTGSQPQHF. The full variable domain, completed using reference TRBV9 and TRBJ1-5, is DSGVTQTPKHLITATGQRVTLRCSPRSGDLSVYWYQQSLDQGLQFLIQYYNGEERAKGNILERFSAQQFPDLHSELNLSSLELGDSALYFCASSLTGSQPQHFGDGTRLSIL.

This clone occurred a few times. The chain uses TRBV30 and TRBJ1-3, with D tentatively TRBD1 (6 bases). Germline-derived CDR1 and CDR2 are GTSNPN and SVGIG (reference sequence). Trimming cost V 3 bases and J 1 base, with 7 bases left between them. CDR3 length equals 13 residues. The CDR3: CAWRQGSGNTIYF. The CDR3 DNA sequence: TGTGCCTGGAGACAGGGTTCTGGAAACACCATATATTTT.

This clone occurred a few times. This chain's CDR3 is CASMRDKNHLPYGYTF. The CDR3 nucleotides are TGCGCCAGCATGCGGGACAAAAACCACTTACCATATGGCTACACCTTC. The chain is built from TRBV10-2 and TRBJ1-2; the D gene is possibly TRBD1 (6 bases). Trimming removed 7 bases from V and 5 bases from J, with 23 bases in between. Germline loops: CDR1 WSHSY, CDR2 SAAADI. The CDR3 sequence is 16 residues long.